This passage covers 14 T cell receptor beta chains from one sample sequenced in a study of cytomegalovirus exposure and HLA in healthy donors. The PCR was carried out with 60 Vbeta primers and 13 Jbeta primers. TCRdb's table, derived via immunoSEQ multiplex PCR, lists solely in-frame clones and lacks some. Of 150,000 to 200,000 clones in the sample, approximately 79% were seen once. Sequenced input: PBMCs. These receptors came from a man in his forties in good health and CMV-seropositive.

This chain's CDR3 is CASRVGPGGNTIYF. As DNA, the CDR3 is TGCGCCAGCAGGGTAGGCCCAGGGGGAAACACCATATATTTT. The chain recombines TRBV5-1 with TRBJ1-3, with D perhaps TRBD1 (5 bases). Trimming stripped 5 bases from V and 4 bases from J, with 13 bases between. This CDR3 spans 14 amino acids. Looked up from germline, CDR1 is SGHRS and CDR2 is YFSETQ. Full variable domain (outside the CDR3, taken from reference TRBV5-1 and TRBJ1-3): KAGVTQTPRYLIKTRGQQVTLSCSPISGHRSVSWYQQTPGQGLQFLFEYFSETQRNKGNFPGRFSGRQFSNSRSEMNVSTLELGDSALYLCASRVGPGGNTIYFGEGSWLTVV.

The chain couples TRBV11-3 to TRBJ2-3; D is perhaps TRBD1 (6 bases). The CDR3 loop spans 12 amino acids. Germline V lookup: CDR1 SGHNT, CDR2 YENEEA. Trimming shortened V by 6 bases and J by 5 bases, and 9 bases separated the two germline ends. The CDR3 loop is CASRGAEDTQYF. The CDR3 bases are TGTGCCAGCAGGGGGGCTGAAGATACGCAGTATTTT.

The CDR3 coding sequence is TGTGCCAGCCTCTACAGGGAGAGGTATGGCTACACCTTC. It is translated as CASLYRERYGYTF. V is TRBV2 and J is TRBJ1-2, with a possible D match to TRBD1 (6 bases). Looked up from germline, CDR1 is SNHLY and CDR2 is FYNNEI. The CDR3 covers 13 residues. V lost 8 bases to trimming and J lost 5 bases, with 15 bases between them.

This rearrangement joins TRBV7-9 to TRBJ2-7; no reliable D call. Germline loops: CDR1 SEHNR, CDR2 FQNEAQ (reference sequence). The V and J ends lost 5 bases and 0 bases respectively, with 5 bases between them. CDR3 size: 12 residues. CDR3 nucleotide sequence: TGTGCCAGCAGCCGGAGCTCCTACGAGCAGTACTTC. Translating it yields CASSRSSYEQYF.

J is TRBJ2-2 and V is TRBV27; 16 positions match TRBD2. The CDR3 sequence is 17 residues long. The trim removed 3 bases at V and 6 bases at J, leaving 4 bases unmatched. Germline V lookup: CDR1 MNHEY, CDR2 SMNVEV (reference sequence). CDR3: CASSFDGTSGRAGELFF. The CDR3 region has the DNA TGTGCCAGCAGTTTCGACGGGACTAGCGGGAGGGCCGGGGAGCTGTTTTTT.

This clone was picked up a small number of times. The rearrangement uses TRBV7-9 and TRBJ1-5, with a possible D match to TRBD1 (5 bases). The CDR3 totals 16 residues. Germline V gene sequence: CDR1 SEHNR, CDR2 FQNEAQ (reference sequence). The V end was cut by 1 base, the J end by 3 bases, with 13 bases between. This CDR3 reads CASSLGTGGSNQPQHF. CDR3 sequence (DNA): TGTGCCAGCAGCTTAGGGACGGGGGGATCCAATCAGCCCCAGCATTTT.

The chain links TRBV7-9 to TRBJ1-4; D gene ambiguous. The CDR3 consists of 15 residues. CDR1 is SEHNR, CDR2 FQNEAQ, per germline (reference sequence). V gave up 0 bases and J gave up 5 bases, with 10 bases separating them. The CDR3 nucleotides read TGTGCCAGCAGCTTAGCGGAGGCCCAAAATGAAAAACTGTTTTTT. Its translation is CASSLAEAQNEKLFF. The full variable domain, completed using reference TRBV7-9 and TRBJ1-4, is DTGVSQNPRHKITKRGQNVTFRCDPISEHNRLYWYRQTLGQGPEFLTYFQNEAQLEKSRLLSDRFSAERPKGSFSTLEIQRTEQGDSAMYLCASSLAEAQNEKLFFGSGTQLSVL.

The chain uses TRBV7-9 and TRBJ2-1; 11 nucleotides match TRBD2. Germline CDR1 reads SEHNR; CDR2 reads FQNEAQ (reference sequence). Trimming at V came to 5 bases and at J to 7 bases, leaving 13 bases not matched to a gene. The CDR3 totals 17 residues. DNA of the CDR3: TGTGCCAGCAGCCCCTGGACGACAGGACTAGCGGGTAATGAGCAGTTCTTC. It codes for CASSPWTTGLAGNEQFF.

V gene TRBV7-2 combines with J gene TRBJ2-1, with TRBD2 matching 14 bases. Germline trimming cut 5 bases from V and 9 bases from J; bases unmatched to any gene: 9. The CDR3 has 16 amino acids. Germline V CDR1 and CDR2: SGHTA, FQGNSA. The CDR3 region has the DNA TGTGCCAGCAGCCCGTCGACTAGCGGGAGGGCTGGTGAGCAGTTCTTC. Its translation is CASSPSTSGRAGEQFF.

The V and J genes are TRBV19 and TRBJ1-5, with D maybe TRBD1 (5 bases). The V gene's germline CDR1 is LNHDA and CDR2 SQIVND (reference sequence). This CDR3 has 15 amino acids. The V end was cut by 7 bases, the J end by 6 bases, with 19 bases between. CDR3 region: CASTPLRGVGQPQHF. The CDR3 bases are TGTGCCAGTACCCCATTAAGGGGCGTTGGTCAGCCCCAGCATTTT. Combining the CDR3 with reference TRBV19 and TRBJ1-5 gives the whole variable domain DGGITQSPKYLFRKEGQNVTLSCEQNLNHDAMYWYRQDPGQGLRLIYYSQIVNDFQKGDIAEGYSVSREKKESFPLTVTSAQKNPTAFYLCASTPLRGVGQPQHFGDGTRLSIL.

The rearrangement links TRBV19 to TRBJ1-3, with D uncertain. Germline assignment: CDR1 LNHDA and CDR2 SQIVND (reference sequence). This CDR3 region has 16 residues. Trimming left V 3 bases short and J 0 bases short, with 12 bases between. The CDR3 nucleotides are TGTGCCAGTAGTATCGCGCAAGCTTCCTCTGGAAACACCATATATTTT. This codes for CASSIAQASSGNTIYF.

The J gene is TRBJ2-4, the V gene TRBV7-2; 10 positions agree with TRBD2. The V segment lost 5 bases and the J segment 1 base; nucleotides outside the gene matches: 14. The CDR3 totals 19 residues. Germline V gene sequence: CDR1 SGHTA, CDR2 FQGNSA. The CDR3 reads CASSQGLAKSRRAKNIQYF. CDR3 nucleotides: TGTGCCAGCAGCCAGGGACTAGCGAAGAGCCGGCGGGCCAAAAACATTCAGTACTTC.

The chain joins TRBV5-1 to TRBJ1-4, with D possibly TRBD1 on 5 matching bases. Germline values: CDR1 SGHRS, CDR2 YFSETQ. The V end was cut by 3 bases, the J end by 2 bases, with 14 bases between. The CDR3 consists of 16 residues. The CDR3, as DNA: TGCGCCAGCAGCTCCCTCGGGGGGGGGACTAATGAAAAACTGTTTTTT. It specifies CASSSLGGGTNEKLFF.

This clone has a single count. The CDR3 sequence: CASSLSPGSGAFF. As DNA, the CDR3 is TGCGCCAGCAGCTTATCTCCCGGGTCTGGAGCTTTCTTT. The rearrangement links TRBV5-1 to TRBJ1-1, with D unresolved. The V end lost 2 bases, the J end lost 10 bases, and 15 bases lay between the germline ends. CDR3 size: 13 residues. Germline CDR1 and CDR2: SGHRS and YFSETQ.